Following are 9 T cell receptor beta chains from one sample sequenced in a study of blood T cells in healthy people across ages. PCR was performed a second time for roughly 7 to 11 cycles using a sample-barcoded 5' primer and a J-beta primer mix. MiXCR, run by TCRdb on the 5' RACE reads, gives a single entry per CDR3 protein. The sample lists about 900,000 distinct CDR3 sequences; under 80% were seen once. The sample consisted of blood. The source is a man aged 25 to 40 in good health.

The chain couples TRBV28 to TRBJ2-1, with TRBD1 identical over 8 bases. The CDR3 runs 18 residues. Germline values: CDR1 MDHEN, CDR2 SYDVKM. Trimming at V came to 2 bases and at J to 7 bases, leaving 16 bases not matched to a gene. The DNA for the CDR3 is TGTGCCAGCAGTTTACTGGACAGGGTGGTTCGGGTTGAGAATGAGCAGTTCTTC. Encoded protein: CASSLLDRVVRVENEQFF.

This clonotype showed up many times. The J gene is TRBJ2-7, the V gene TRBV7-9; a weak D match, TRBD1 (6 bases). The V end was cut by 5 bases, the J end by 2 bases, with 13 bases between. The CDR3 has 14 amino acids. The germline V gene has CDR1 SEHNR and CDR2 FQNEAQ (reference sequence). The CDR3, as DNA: TGTGCCAGCAGCCAGGACAGAGCTCCCTACGAGCAGTACTTC. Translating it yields CASSQDRAPYEQYF.

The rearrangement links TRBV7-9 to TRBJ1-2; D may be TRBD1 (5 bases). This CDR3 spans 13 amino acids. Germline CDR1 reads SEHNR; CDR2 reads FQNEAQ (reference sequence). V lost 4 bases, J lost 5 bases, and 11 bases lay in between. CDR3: CASSSTDSYGYTF. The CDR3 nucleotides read TGTGCCAGCAGCTCGACTGACAGTTATGGCTACACCTTC.

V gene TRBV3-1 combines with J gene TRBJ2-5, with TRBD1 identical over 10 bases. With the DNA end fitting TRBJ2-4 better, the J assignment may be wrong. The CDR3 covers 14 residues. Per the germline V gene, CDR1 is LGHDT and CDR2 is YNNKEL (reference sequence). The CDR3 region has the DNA TGTGCCAGCAGCGGGGGACAGGGGAGAAACATTCAGTACTTC. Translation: CASSGGQGRNIQYF.

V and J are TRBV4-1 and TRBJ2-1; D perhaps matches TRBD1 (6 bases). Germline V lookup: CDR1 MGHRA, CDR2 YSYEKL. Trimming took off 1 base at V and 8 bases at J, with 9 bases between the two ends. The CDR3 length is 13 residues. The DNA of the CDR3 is TGCGCCAGCAGCCAAGTCCAGGGGTATGAGCAGTTCTTC. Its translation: CASSQVQGYEQFF.

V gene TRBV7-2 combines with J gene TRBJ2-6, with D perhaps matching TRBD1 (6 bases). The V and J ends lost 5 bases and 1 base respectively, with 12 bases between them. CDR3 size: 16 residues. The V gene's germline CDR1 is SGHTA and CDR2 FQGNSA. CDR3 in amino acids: CASSREGTSGANVLTF. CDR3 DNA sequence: TGTGCCAGCAGCCGAGAAGGGACATCTGGGGCCAACGTCCTGACTTTC.

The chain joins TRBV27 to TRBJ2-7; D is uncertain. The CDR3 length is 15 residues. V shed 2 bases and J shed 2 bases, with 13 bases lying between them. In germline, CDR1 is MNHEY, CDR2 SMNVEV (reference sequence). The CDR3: CASSLGPGRTYEQYF. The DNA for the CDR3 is TGTGCCAGCAGTTTAGGTCCCGGCAGAACCTACGAGCAGTACTTC.

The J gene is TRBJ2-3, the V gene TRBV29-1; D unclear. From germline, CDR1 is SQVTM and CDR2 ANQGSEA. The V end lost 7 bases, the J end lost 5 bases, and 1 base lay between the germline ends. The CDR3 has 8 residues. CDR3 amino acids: CSGDTQYF. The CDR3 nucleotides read TGCAGCGGAGATACGCAGTATTTT.

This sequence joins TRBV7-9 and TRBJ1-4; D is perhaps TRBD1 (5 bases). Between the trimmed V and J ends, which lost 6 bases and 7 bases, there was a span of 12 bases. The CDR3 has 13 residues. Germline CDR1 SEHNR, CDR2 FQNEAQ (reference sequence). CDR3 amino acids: CASRYTQGEKLFF. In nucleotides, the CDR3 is TGTGCCAGCAGGTACACTCAGGGTGAAAAACTGTTTTTT.